This T cell receptor (beta chain) emerged from a study of cytomegalovirus exposure and HLA in healthy donors. General study findings and limits: The listing of roughly 160 TCR beta chains classed them as cytomegalovirus-associated.

On this clone: Antigen unknown.

Vbeta (60) and Jbeta (13) primers were used in the PCR. The data were produced by immunoSEQ multiplex PCR, yet TCRdb's version contains in-frame clones alone and is incomplete. The specimen's table records about 32,000 clones. The CDR3 runs 19 residues. Looked up from germline, CDR1 is WNHNN and CDR2 is SYGVQD (reference sequence). V was clipped by 4 bases and J by 9 bases, with 32 bases between them. This sequence was found in a female donor in good health and CMV-seronegative. The chain couples TRBV10-1 to TRBJ2-3; D might be TRBD1 or TRBD2, each matching 10 bases. The specimen was PBMCs. The CDR3 coding sequence is TGCGCCAGCAGTGGTGAGGGACAGGGGAGCGGGGGGGCCCGAGAGACGCAGTATTTT. As protein: CASSGEGQGSGGARETQYF.